The entry below describes one T cell receptor (beta chain). This clone's antigen is unknown. There are no base qualities to consult, and no much larger clone falls within one base. There are 15 amino acids in the CDR3, from cysteine to phenylalanine inclusive. The read is trimmed to its CDR3 DNA, 45 bases read in frame from base 1. Unmatched junction bases come to 4, with V trimmed by 0 bases and J by 6 bases. According to the germline V gene, CDR1 reads LGHNA and CDR2 reads YNFKEQ. Library preparation used the immunoSEQ multiplex PCR assay. Turning to the authors' computational methods: A statistical classification framework was built for diagnosing cytomegalovirus status from the catalog of TCR beta chain sequences. TCRdb mirrors the immuneACCESS table, restricted to in-frame sequences. Some clones are absent from its copies; in checked studies, under half trace to an unresolved V gene, and the reason for the others is unknown. V and J calls and clone size are those listed in that table; D and trimming were worked out from the DNA. The sample contains 150,000 to 200,000 clones, 65% to 85% of them found a single time. The top ten hold approximately 3% of the sample.

This record belongs to a study of cytomegalovirus exposure and HLA in healthy donors (dated by TCRdb to between 2016 and 2019). Regarding the complete study: A later analysis indicated that the 90 to 150 validation repertoires were generated on the platform also employed for the approximately 670 repertoires of the first cohort. The study aimed to test whether cataloging public T cell receptors could reveal signatures of past pathogen exposure. Along with the roughly 610-subject first cohort, a separate validation cohort of over a hundred different subjects was used. To predict cytomegalovirus infection status, the study brought together high-throughput TCR immunosequencing, statistical association of individual TCRs with disease status, and machine learning.

Separate from the roughly 700-subject first cohort, the validation cohort of 95 to 150 subjects was the group to which the donors belonged. Study-level results and caveats: Subsequent analysis determined that TCRs grouped into clusters in the first cohort also showed a tendency toward co-occurrence across the roughly 110 validation repertoires, and 94% of cluster scores exceeded 0. Three of the identified cytomegalovirus-associated TCR beta chains were confirmed in vitro to be specific for cytomegalovirus antigens. In both the original and validation cohorts, the classifier was reported to diagnose cytomegalovirus status with high specificity and sensitivity. Most TCR sequences were seen in very few donors, while some public TCRs were found in many individuals. The authors suggested that the approach could potentially be generalized to other disease states and immunological phenotypes. The validation cohort had no HLA typing available for a later analysis, so co-occurrence within that cohort was assessed over all 120 or so repertoires. In the study, approximately 150 TCR beta chains were listed as associated with cytomegalovirus.

The sequence joins TRBV4-2 to TRBJ2-2; 7 bases in the junction line up with TRBD2. The source is a woman in her late teens or twenties in good health and CMV-seropositive. Sequenced input: PBMCs. The CDR3 reads CASSQEEAGAGELFF. Here is the DNA: TGTGCCAGCAGCCAAGAAGAGGCGGGGGCCGGGGAGCTGTTTTTT.